One and the same sample provided the 8 T cell receptor beta chains below, sequenced in a study of shared clonotypes between healthy human individuals. Assay used: immunoSEQ multiplex PCR; TCRdb lists only in-frame clones, some missing. Of approximately 120,000 clones listed, about 70% are singletons. The sequenced sample consisted of memory CD8+ T cells sorted from blood. As to subset: CD45RO+ cells pooled with CCR7-negative TemRA cells. The source of these receptors is a woman younger than 45 in good health.

The V gene is TRBV27, the J gene TRBJ2-6, with unresolved D. The CDR3 covers 14 residues. Germline CDR1 is MNHEY and CDR2 is SMNVEV (reference sequence). Trimming stripped 5 bases from V and 0 bases from J, with 5 bases between. Here the CDR3 reads CASSKVSGANVLTF. The CDR3 DNA reads TGTGCCAGCAGTAAGGTCTCTGGGGCCAACGTCCTGACTTTC.

This clone was seen ten or more times. J is TRBJ2-7 and V is TRBV7-9; D is uncertain. The germline V and J ends were trimmed by 5 bases and 5 bases, with 16 bases remaining between them. Germline loops: CDR1 SEHNR, CDR2 FQNEAQ (reference sequence). The length of the CDR3 is 14 residues. The CDR3 DNA is TGTGCCAGCAGCCCGGTATTGTCCGGCGACGAGCAGTACTTC. Its translation: CASSPVLSGDEQYF.

This clone was detected a few times. The gene calls are TRBV27 and TRBJ2-3, with D hard to call. V lost 6 bases and J lost 3, with 7 bases in between. Germline V gene sequence: CDR1 MNHEY, CDR2 SMNVEV (reference sequence). There are 12 residues in the CDR3. DNA of the CDR3: TGTGCCAGCAGAACCCGGACAGATACGCAGTATTTT. Its translation: CASRTRTDTQYF.

The chain carries TRBV19 and TRBJ2-2; 7 nucleotides match TRBD2. The CDR3 covers 14 residues. From germline, CDR1 is LNHDA and CDR2 SQIVND (reference sequence). V lost 7 bases to trimming and J lost 6 bases; unmatched junction nucleotides: 8. The CDR3 DNA follows: TGTGCCAGTAAGGGCGGGAGAAATGCCGGGGAGCTGTTTTTT. This gives the protein CASKGGRNAGELFF.

The V gene is TRBV6-5, the J gene TRBJ2-2; D uncertain. The CDR3 contains 14 residues. V lost 0 bases and J 6 bases, leaving 8 bases between the germline ends. Germline V lookup: CDR1 MNHEY, CDR2 SVGAGI. This chain's CDR3 is CASSYSGLAGELFF. The DNA for the CDR3 is TGTGCCAGCAGTTACTCTGGGTTAGCCGGGGAGCTGTTTTTT.

In its sample, this clone was seen once. The V and J genes are TRBV29-1 and TRBJ1-4; D possibly corresponds to TRBD1 (5 bases). The CDR3 totals 14 residues. Germline CDR1 and CDR2: SQVTM and ANQGSEA. Trimming took off 6 bases at V and 5 bases at J, with 16 bases between the two ends. The CDR3 sequence: CSVATGTWNEKLFF. In DNA form, the CDR3 reads TGCAGCGTGGCAACCGGGACGTGGAATGAAAAACTGTTTTTT. Filled out from reference TRBV29-1 and TRBJ1-4, the complete variable domain reads SAVISQKPSRDICQRGTSLTIQCQVDSQVTMMFWYRQQPGQSLTLIATANQGSEATYESGFVIDKFPISRPNLTFSTLTVSNMSPEDSSIYLCSVATGTWNEKLFFGSGTQLSVL.

The V gene is TRBV6-6, the J gene TRBJ2-1; 7 bases agree with TRBD2. J lost 6 bases, V lost 0 bases, and 5 bases had no gene match. Germline CDR1 MNHNY, CDR2 SVGAGI (reference sequence). The CDR3 runs to 15 residues. CDR3 loop: CASSYSRLAGNEQFF. The CDR3 nucleotides read TGTGCCAGCAGTTACTCGAGACTAGCTGGCAATGAGCAGTTCTTC.

CDR3 in amino acids: CASSFSGREVNEQFF. CDR3 DNA sequence: TGCGCCAGCAGCTTTAGCGGGAGAGAGGTCAATGAGCAGTTCTTC. The chain is built from TRBV5-1 and TRBJ2-1; TRBD2 agrees at 9 bases. CDR1 SGHRS and CDR2 YFSETQ come from the germline V gene. J lost 6 bases, V lost 2 bases, and 6 bases had no gene match. The CDR3 has 15 residues.